What follows is one TCR beta chain and its context. No antigen is known for it. This CDR3 comprises 15 residues. V shed 3 bases and J shed 7 bases, with 16 bases lying between them. The germline V gene has CDR1 SGHNT and CDR2 YYREEE (reference sequence). This record belongs to a study of cytomegalovirus exposure and HLA in healthy donors. Study-wide findings and caveats: The likely origin of a cluster of highly shared sequence variants was a sequencing artifact.

PCR primers comprised 60 Vbeta and 13 Jbeta primers. Produced via immunoSEQ multiplex PCR; TCRdb's table is partial and in-frame only. The sample holds about 82,000 clones, about 80% seen once. This chain uses TRBV5-4 with TRBJ2-2; a weak D match, TRBD1 (5 bases). Sequenced sample: PBMCs. The TCR originated in a man between 45 and 60 years old in good health and CMV-seronegative. The CDR3 protein is CASSWSLQAGGELFF. CDR3 DNA: TGTGCCAGCAGCTGGTCTTTACAGGCCGGCGGGGAGCTGTTTTTT. The variable domain in full, completed from reference TRBV5-4 and TRBJ2-2, reads ETGVTQSPTHLIKTRGQQVTLRCSSQSGHNTVSWYQQALGQGPQFIFQYYREEENGRGNFPPRFSGLQFPNYSSELNVNALELDDSALYLCASSWSLQAGGELFFGEGSRLTVL.